These 26 T cell receptor beta chains originate from one sample sequenced in a study of cytomegalovirus exposure and HLA in healthy donors. The table came from immunoSEQ multiplex PCR; TCRdb's copy has only in-frame clones and leaves some out. This table has under 250,000 clones, 80% to 90% appearing once. The sequenced sample consisted of PBMCs. The receptor source for this set is a young man in good health and CMV-seronegative.

The genes are TRBV19 and TRBJ2-2, with a tentative D call TRBD2 (6 bases). This CDR3 has 15 residues. Germline CDR1 and CDR2: LNHDA and SQIVND (reference sequence). The V end was cut by 10 bases, the J end by 2 bases, with 17 bases between. The CDR3 DNA reads TGTGCCACCTCCGAGGAGGGGCTCAACACCGGGGAGCTGTTTTTT. Translation: CATSEEGLNTGELFF.

This chain connects TRBV7-9 to TRBJ2-3, with TRBD1 matching over 7 bases. The ends lost 8 bases at V and 3 bases at J; junction bases unmatched: 8. CDR3 length: 14 amino acids. CDR1 is SEHNR and CDR2 is FQNEAQ in the germline V gene (reference sequence). This CDR3 is CASPPGTATDTQYF. CDR3 bases: TGTGCCAGCCCCCCCGGGACAGCTACAGATACGCAGTATTTT.

V usage is TRBV29-1 and J usage is TRBJ2-7, with D uncertain. Trimming removed 4 bases at V and 5 bases at J, with 9 bases between. The CDR3 covers 11 residues. CDR1 is SQVTM and CDR2 is ANQGSEA in the germline V gene. CDR3 nucleotide sequence: TGCAGCGTTGGTCAACCGGACGAGCAGTACTTC. Its translation is CSVGQPDEQYF.

The chain joins TRBV19 to TRBJ2-7; 10 positions match TRBD1. Trimming cost V 5 bases and J 1 base; bases outside gene matches: 5. The CDR3 runs 15 residues. The germline CDR1 and CDR2 sequences are LNHDA and SQIVND (reference sequence). CDR3 loop: CASSPGTGESYEQYF. CDR3 in DNA: TGTGCCAGTAGTCCTGGGACAGGGGAGTCCTACGAGCAGTACTTC.

This clone was picked up a small number of times. The chain carries TRBV4-3 and TRBJ2-1; D might be TRBD1 (6 bases). Germline CDR1 reads LGHNA; CDR2 reads YSLEER. This CDR3 contains 17 residues. V was pared by 2 bases and J by 2 bases, with 16 bases between. CDR3 protein: CASSQSQGIRTYNEQFF. The CDR3 coding sequence is TGCGCCAGCAGCCAATCACAGGGAATAAGGACCTACAATGAGCAGTTCTTC.

The chain combines TRBV19 with TRBJ1-2; D is undetermined. Germline V gene lookup returns CDR1 LNHDA and CDR2 SQIVND (reference sequence). There are 11 residues in the CDR3. V lost 6 bases and J lost 11, with 13 bases in between. In DNA form, the CDR3 reads TGTGCCAGTAGAAGCGGGATACTATACACCTTC. Amino acid sequence: CASRSGILYTF.

V usage is TRBV25-1 and J usage is TRBJ2-7; maybe TRBD2 (6 bases). The CDR3 has 15 residues. CDR1 is MGHDK, CDR2 SYGVNS, per germline. V was clipped by 7 bases and J by 2 bases, with 18 bases between them. CDR3 DNA sequence: TGTGCCAGCACCCCAACCGGGGGAGTCCCCTACGAGCAGTACTTC. It codes for CASTPTGGVPYEQYF.

The chain has TRBV7-2 and TRBJ2-7; TRBD2 agrees at 10 bases. V dropped 2 bases and J dropped 2; count of bases not matched to a gene: 0. The CDR3 is 14 amino acids. The germline gives CDR1 SGHTA, CDR2 FQGNSA. In DNA, the CDR3 is TGTGCCAGCAGCTTACTAGCGGGGGCCTACGAGCAGTACTTC. Translation: CASSLLAGAYEQYF.

The gene calls are TRBV6-1 and TRBJ1-2, with D hard to call. There are 14 residues in the CDR3. V gave up 5 bases and J gave up 3 bases, with 13 bases separating them. Germline CDR1 and CDR2: MNHNS and SASEGT. The DNA of the CDR3 is TGTGCCAGCAGTCCACGAGGGTTCGACTATGGCTACACCTTC. Translating gives CASSPRGFDYGYTF.

This chain connects TRBV5-5 to TRBJ1-2; D not certain. Germline loops: CDR1 SGHKS, CDR2 YYEKEE (reference sequence). This CDR3 has 12 amino acids. V dropped 4 bases and J dropped 6 bases, with 10 bases sitting between them. The CDR3 spells CASSQTADGYTF. The CDR3 bases are TGTGCCAGCAGCCAGACTGCAGATGGCTACACCTTC.

This sequence joins TRBV19 and TRBJ2-6; a weak D match, TRBD1 (5 bases). The CDR3 is made up of 13 amino acids. Trimming took off 10 bases at V and 0 bases at J, with 7 bases between the two ends. Germline CDR1 is LNHDA and CDR2 is SQIVND (reference sequence). The CDR3 DNA reads as TGTGCCACTGACAGCTCTGGGGCCAACGTCCTGACTTTC. This sequence encodes CATDSSGANVLTF.

The J gene is TRBJ2-2, the V gene TRBV9; 10 bases are shared with TRBD2. Germline CDR1 is SGDLS and CDR2 is YYNGEE. There are 16 residues in the CDR3. With V trimmed by 7 bases and J by 1 base, 7 bases remained unmatched. The CDR3 coding sequence is TGTGCCAGCTCCTCGAGCGGGAGGGTGAACACCGGGGAGCTGTTTTTT. Translating gives CASSSSGRVNTGELFF.

The V gene is TRBV29-1, the J gene TRBJ2-1; 14 nucleotides align to TRBD2. The CDR3 is made up of 16 amino acids. Germline-derived CDR1 and CDR2 are SQVTM and ANQGSEA. The V and J ends lost 2 bases and 4 bases, in that order; junction bases with no gene match: 4. This CDR3 reads CSVETGLAGAYNEQFF. In nucleotides, the CDR3 is TGCAGCGTTGAAACGGGACTAGCGGGAGCATACAATGAGCAGTTCTTC.

Points on this clone: This sample includes further DNA sequences coding for the same CDR3. J is TRBJ1-6 and V is TRBV6-6; D unclear. Trimming removed 4 bases from V and 7 bases from J, with 8 bases in between. The germline V gene has CDR1 MNHNY and CDR2 SVGAGI (reference sequence). This CDR3 has 13 amino acids. The CDR3 DNA is TGTGCCAGCAGTTCCGGTTCCAATTCACCCCTCCACTTT. This sequence encodes CASSSGSNSPLHF.

The chain combines TRBV4-1 with TRBJ2-5, with TRBD1 identical over 11 bases. CDR3 length: 15 amino acids. V shed 9 bases and J 1 base; nucleotides not matched to a gene: 7. Per the germline V gene, CDR1 is MGHRA and CDR2 is YSYEKL. The CDR3 nucleotides read TGCGCCAGTACCCGGGACAGGGGGGTCCAAGAGACCCAGTACTTC. Amino acids: CASTRDRGVQETQYF.

The rearrangement links TRBV27 to TRBJ2-3; D is possibly TRBD2 (5 bases). This CDR3 comprises 17 residues. Germline lookup yields CDR1 MNHEY and CDR2 SMNVEV (reference sequence). The germline V and J ends were trimmed by 3 bases and 6 bases, with 22 bases remaining between them. The CDR3 region is CASSFEGLVSAYDTQYF. CDR3 coding DNA: TGTGCCAGCAGTTTTGAGGGATTGGTTTCGGCGTACGATACGCAGTATTTT.

V is TRBV7-2 and J is TRBJ2-7; 8 nucleotides line up with TRBD2. This CDR3 has 17 residues. Germline-derived CDR1 and CDR2 are SGHTA and FQGNSA. Trimming removed 2 bases from V and 5 bases from J; junction bases left unmatched: 14. The CDR3 DNA reads as TGTGCCAGCAGCTTACACTATTACGGGGGGGGCACCCACGAGCAGTACTTC. This translates into CASSLHYYGGGTHEQYF.

The CDR3 loop reads CASSSGQGMNTEAFF. The CDR3 DNA is TGCGCCAGCAGCTCGGGACAGGGGATGAACACTGAAGCTTTCTTT. The V gene is TRBV5-1, the J gene TRBJ1-1, with 10 bases that match TRBD1. V was pared by 3 bases and J by 0 bases, with 2 bases of the junction left unmatched. The length of the CDR3 is 15 residues. CDR1 is SGHRS, CDR2 YFSETQ, per germline. Filled out from reference TRBV5-1 and TRBJ1-1, the complete variable domain reads KAGVTQTPRYLIKTRGQQVTLSCSPISGHRSVSWYQQTPGQGLQFLFEYFSETQRNKGNFPGRFSGRQFSNSRSEMNVSTLELGDSALYLCASSSGQGMNTEAFFGQGTRLTVV.

The chain couples TRBV19 to TRBJ1-1; D gene ambiguous. The germline CDR1 and CDR2 sequences are LNHDA and SQIVND (reference sequence). Trimming removed 3 bases from V and 5 bases from J, with 10 bases in between. This CDR3 comprises 13 residues. CDR3 nucleotides: TGTGCCAGTAGTATGGCCGGGGAAACTGAAGCTTTCTTT. It codes for CASSMAGETEAFF. The variable domain in full, with the rest retrieved from reference TRBV19 and TRBJ1-1, is DGGITQSPKYLFRKEGQNVTLSCEQNLNHDAMYWYRQDPGQGLRLIYYSQIVNDFQKGDIAEGYSVSREKKESFPLTVTSAQKNPTAFYLCASSMAGETEAFFGQGTRLTVV.

V usage is TRBV9 and J usage is TRBJ2-1; D is unresolved. The CDR3 sequence is 15 residues long. Trimming pared 2 bases from V and 0 bases from J, leaving 9 bases between. Germline V lookup: CDR1 SGDLS, CDR2 YYNGEE. CDR3 loop: CASSVSPSSYNEQFF. The CDR3 region has the DNA TGTGCCAGCAGCGTTAGCCCGAGCTCCTACAATGAGCAGTTCTTC.

V and J are TRBV29-1 and TRBJ1-3, with a weak D call TRBD1 (5 bases). Germline V lookup: CDR1 SQVTM, CDR2 ANQGSEA. This CDR3 has 11 residues. With 7 bases removed from V and 4 bases from J, the gap between germline ends came to 8 bases. CDR3 coding DNA: TGCAGCGGCGGGACGGGAAACACCATATATTTT. Its translation is CSGGTGNTIYF.

The V and J genes are TRBV7-9 and TRBJ2-7, with TRBD2 identical over 15 bases. The junction had 7 bases not matched to a gene; V was cut back by 4 bases and J by 0 bases. The CDR3 is made up of 18 amino acids. The V gene's germline CDR1 is SEHNR and CDR2 FQNEAQ (reference sequence). The CDR3 here is CASSSTGLAGGSSYEQYF. The CDR3 DNA is TGTGCCAGCAGCTCGACCGGACTAGCGGGAGGGTCCTCCTACGAGCAGTACTTC.

The J gene is TRBJ1-5, the V gene TRBV13; D gene unclear. CDR1 and CDR2 from the germline V gene are PRHDT and FYEKMQ (reference sequence). The germline V and J ends were trimmed by 0 bases and 4 bases, with 7 bases remaining between them. This CDR3 comprises 14 residues. The CDR3 is CASSLGRGNQPQHF. In DNA, the CDR3 is TGTGCCAGCAGCTTAGGTCGGGGAAATCAGCCCCAGCATTTT.

The gene calls are TRBV5-1 and TRBJ1-3; tentative D call: TRBD1 (5 bases). Germline V CDR1 and CDR2: SGHRS, YFSETQ. This CDR3 comprises 14 residues. V shed 0 bases and J shed 7 bases, with 11 bases lying between them. CDR3 amino acids: CASSLAGGDNTIYF. The CDR3 DNA is TGCGCCAGCAGCTTGGCAGGAGGGGACAACACCATATATTTT.

V usage is TRBV28 and J usage is TRBJ2-1, with 9 bases aligning to TRBD2. Germline CDR1 MDHEN, CDR2 SYDVKM. The CDR3 runs to 16 residues. V gave up 7 bases and J gave up 9 bases; unmatched junction bases: 16. The CDR3: CASKPNRNGREGEQFF. CDR3 DNA sequence: TGTGCCAGCAAACCCAATCGTAATGGGCGGGAGGGTGAGCAGTTCTTC.

In nucleotides, the CDR3 is TGTGCCAGCAGTGAAGCAGGGAGGGGAAACACCATATATTTT. This codes for CASSEAGRGNTIYF. The V call is TRBV6-1, the J call TRBJ1-3; no reliable D call. There are 14 residues in the CDR3. V dropped 0 bases and J dropped 4 bases, with 7 bases sitting between them. Germline V gene sequence: CDR1 MNHNS, CDR2 SASEGT.